This TCR beta chain stems from a study of blood T cell repertoires in COVID-19. Study at large: Spain, Italy and the United States supplied samples that represented acute and convalescent COVID-19.

V dropped 0 bases and J dropped 3 bases, with 6 bases sitting between them. The CDR3 contains 14 residues. Germline V gene sequence: CDR1 SGHDN, CDR2 FVKESK. Methods used by the authors: Reference gene primer amplification in the assay estimated nucleated cell counts. Sequencing used immunoSEQ multiplex PCR; TCRdb keeps in-frame clones, though not all of them. V, J and clone size derive from that table, while D and trimming were established from the DNA sequence. The sample holds fewer than 350,000 clones, 80% to 90% seen once. While infection was still active, Seattle patients were enrolled and then followed longitudinally.

The source is a woman aged 25 to 45 with COVID-19, enrolled during active disease. The chain links TRBV14 to TRBJ2-1; D call uncertain. Sequencing was done on a sample of peripheral blood. Here the CDR3 reads CASSQESFYNEQFF. The CDR3 nucleotides are TGTGCCAGCAGCCAAGAAAGCTTCTACAATGAGCAGTTCTTC.